This TCR beta chain was identified in a study of blood T cell repertoires in COVID-19. About the research overall: From the United States, Italy and Spain came samples of acute and convalescent COVID-19. The analysed material was cDNA or gDNA that came from T cells, B-cell-depleted T cells, or PBMCs.

The CDR3 spans 12 residues. Trimming shortened V by 3 bases and J by 2 bases, and 7 bases separated the two germline ends. Germline CDR1 DFQATT, CDR2 SNEGSKA (reference sequence). Authors' data handling: Estimates of nucleated cell counts were drawn from the amplification of reference gene primers. Sequenced by immunoSEQ multiplex PCR; TCRdb stores in-frame clones only, minus some. That table is the source of V, J and clone size, and D and trimming were worked out from the DNA. This table has about 120,000 clones, over 75% appearing once. The table lists this clone with a count of one. J is TRBJ1-2 and V is TRBV20-1; D not resolved. The clonotype originates from an elderly man with active or convalescent COVID-19. The sample consisted of peripheral blood. The DNA for the CDR3 is TGCAGTGCTAGTCCCAGGAACTATGGCTACACCTTC. Protein: CSASPRNYGYTF.